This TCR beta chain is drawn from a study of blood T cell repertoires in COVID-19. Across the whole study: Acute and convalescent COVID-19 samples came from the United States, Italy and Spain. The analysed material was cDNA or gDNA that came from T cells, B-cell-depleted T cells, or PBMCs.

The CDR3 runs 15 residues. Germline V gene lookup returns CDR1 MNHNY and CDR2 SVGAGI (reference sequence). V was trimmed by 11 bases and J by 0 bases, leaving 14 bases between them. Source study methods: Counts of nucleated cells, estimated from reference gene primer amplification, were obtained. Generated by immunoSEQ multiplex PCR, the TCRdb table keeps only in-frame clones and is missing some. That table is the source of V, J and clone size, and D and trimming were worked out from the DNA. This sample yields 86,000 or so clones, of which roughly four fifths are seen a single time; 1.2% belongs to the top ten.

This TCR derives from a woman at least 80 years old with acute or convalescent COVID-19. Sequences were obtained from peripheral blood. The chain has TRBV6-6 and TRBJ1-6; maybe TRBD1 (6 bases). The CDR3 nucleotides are TGTGCCTCGAGGGAGGGGGGCTCCTATAATTCACCCCTCCACTTT. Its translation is CASREGGSYNSPLHF.